This T cell receptor beta chain derives from a study of neurological immune-mediated disorders. For sorted libraries, the input was about 960,000 CD4+ or CD8+ T cells. Trimming left V 3 bases short and J 6 bases short, with 11 bases between. This CDR3 has 13 amino acids. The output of every sequencing run exceeded 190 million TCR-beta sequences, derived from 15-18 subjects. TCRdb itself ran the 5' RACE reads through MiXCR, one entry per CDR3 protein. Of some 27,000 distinct CDR3 sequences in the sample, roughly 23% are singletons; the top ten hold roughly 29%. The sample was CD4+ T cells from blood. The V call is TRBV12-3 or TRBV12-4, the J call TRBJ1-2; D gene uncertain. This receptor was obtained from a man in his fifties with HTLV-1-associated myelopathy (HAM/TSP). CDR3: CASSLLGSDGYTF. The CDR3 DNA follows: TGTGCCAGCAGTTTGCTGGGTAGTGATGGCTACACCTTC.